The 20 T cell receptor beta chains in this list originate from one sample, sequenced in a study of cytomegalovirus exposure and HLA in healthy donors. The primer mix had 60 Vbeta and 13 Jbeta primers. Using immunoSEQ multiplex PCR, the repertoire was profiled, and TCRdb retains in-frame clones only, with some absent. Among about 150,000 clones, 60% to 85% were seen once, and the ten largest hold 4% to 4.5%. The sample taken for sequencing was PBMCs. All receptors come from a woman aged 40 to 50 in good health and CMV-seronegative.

CDR3 sequence: CASSMGGTLLYNSPLHF. Here the CDR3 DNA reads TGTGCCAGCAGCATGGGGGGCACTCTTTTGTATAATTCACCCCTCCACTTT. The chain has TRBV5-4 and TRBJ1-6, with D perhaps TRBD1 (6 bases). Trimming cost V 4 bases and J 4 bases, with 18 bases left between them. The germline CDR1 and CDR2 sequences are SGHNT and YYREEE (reference sequence). CDR3 length equals 17 residues.

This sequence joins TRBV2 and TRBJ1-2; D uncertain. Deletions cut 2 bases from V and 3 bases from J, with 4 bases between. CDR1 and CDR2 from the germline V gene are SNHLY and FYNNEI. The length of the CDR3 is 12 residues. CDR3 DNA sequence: TGTGCCAGCAGTGAACCCGACTATGGCTACACCTTC. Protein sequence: CASSEPDYGYTF.

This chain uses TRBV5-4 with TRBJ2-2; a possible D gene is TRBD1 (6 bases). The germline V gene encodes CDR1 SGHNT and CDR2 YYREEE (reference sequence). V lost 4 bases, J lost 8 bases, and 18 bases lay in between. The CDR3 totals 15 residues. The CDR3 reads CASSAWPQGMGELFF. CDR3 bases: TGTGCCAGCAGCGCATGGCCACAGGGTATGGGGGAGCTGTTTTTT.

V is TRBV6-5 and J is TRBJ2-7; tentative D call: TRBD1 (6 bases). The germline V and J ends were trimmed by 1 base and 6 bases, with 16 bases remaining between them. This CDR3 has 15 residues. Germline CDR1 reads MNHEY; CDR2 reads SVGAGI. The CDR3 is CASSYFRQGNSEQYF. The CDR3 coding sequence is TGTGCCAGCAGTTACTTTCGGCAGGGGAATAGCGAGCAGTACTTC.

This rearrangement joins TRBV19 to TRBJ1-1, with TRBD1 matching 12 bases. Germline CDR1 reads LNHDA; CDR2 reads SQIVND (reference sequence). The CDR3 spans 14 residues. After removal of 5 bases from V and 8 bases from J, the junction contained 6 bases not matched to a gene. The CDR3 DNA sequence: TGTGCCAGTAGTCTTCTGGGACAGGGGGCAGAAGCTTTCTTT. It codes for CASSLLGQGAEAFF.

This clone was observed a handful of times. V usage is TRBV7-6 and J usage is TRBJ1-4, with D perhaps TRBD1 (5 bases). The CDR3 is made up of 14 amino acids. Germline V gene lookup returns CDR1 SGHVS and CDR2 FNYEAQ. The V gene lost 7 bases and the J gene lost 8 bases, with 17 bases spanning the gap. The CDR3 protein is CASNPGGEGEKLFF. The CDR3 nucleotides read TGTGCCAGCAACCCCGGCGGGGAGGGGGAAAAACTGTTTTTT.

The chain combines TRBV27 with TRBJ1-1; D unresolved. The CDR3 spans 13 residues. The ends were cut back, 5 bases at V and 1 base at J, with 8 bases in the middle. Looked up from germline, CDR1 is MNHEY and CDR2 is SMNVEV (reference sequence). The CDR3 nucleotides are TGTGCCAGCAGTCCGTACGGGAACACTGAAGCTTTCTTT. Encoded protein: CASSPYGNTEAFF.

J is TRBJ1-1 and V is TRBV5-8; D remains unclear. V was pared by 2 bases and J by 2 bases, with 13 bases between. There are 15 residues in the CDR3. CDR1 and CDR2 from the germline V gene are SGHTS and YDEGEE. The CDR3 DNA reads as TGTGCCAGCAGCTTAACGGGTCTCAGCAACACTGAAGCTTTCTTT. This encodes CASSLTGLSNTEAFF.

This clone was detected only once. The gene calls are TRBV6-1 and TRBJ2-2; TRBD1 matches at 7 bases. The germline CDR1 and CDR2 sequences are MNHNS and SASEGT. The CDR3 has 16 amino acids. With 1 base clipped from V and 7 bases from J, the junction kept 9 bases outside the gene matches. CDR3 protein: CASSEEGGQWFGELFF. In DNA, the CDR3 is TGTGCCAGCAGTGAAGAAGGGGGCCAATGGTTCGGGGAGCTGTTTTTT.

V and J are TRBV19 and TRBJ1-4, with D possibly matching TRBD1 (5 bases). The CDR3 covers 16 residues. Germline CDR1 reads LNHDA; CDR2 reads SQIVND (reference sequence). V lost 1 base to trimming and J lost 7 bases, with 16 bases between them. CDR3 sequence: CASSIVPGVGREKLFF. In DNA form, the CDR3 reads TGTGCCAGTAGTATAGTCCCCGGAGTGGGGCGTGAAAAACTGTTTTTT.

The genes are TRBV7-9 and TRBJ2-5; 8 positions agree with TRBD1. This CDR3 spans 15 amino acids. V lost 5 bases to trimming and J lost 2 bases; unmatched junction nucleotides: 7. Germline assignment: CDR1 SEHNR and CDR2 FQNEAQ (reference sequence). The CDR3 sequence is CASSRDRGRQETQYF. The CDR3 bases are TGTGCCAGCAGCCGCGACAGGGGCAGACAAGAGACCCAGTACTTC.

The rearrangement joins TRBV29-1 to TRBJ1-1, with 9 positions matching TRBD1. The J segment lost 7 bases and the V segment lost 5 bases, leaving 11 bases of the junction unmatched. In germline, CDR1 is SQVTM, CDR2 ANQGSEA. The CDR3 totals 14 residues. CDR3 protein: CSVYTFGTGREAFF. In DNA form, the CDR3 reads TGCAGCGTTTACACCTTCGGGACAGGGCGTGAAGCTTTCTTT.

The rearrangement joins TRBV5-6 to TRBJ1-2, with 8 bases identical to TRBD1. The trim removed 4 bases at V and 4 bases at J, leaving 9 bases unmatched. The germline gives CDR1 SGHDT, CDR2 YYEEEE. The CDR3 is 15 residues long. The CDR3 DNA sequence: TGTGCCAGCAGCCCATTGAACAGGGGGATCTATGGCTACACCTTC. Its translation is CASSPLNRGIYGYTF.

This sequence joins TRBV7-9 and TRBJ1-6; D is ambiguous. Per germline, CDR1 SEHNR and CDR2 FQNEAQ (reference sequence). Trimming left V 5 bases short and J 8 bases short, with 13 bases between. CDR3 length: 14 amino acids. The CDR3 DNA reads TGTGCCAGCAGCCTCGGAAGGGAGGATTCACCCCTCCACTTT. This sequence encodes CASSLGREDSPLHF.

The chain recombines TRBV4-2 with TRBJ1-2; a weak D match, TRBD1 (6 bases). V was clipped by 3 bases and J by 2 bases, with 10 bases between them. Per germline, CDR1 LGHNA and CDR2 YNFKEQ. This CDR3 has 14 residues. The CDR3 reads CASSQSGQNYGYTF. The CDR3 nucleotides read TGTGCCAGCAGCCAGTCCGGACAGAACTATGGCTACACCTTC.

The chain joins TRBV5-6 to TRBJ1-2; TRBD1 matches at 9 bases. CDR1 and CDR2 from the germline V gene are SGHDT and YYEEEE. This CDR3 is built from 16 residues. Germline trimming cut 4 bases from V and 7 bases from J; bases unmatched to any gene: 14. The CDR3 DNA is TGTGCCAGCAGCCCGGAGGCGACAGGGGGAATAAGTGGCTACACCTTC. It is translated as CASSPEATGGISGYTF.

The CDR3 reads CASSFRGNGYTF. For the CDR3, the DNA is TGTGCCAGCAGCTTTCGAGGGAATGGCTACACCTTC. V gene TRBV13 combines with J gene TRBJ1-2, with D hard to call. The CDR3 contains 12 residues. Trimming took off 3 bases at V and 6 bases at J, with 8 bases between the two ends. Germline loops: CDR1 PRHDT, CDR2 FYEKMQ (reference sequence).

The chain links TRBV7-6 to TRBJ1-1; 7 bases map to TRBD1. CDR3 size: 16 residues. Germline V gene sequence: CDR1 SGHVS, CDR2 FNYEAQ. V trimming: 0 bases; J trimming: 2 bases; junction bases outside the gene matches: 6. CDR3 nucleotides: TGTGCCAGCAGCTTAGCGAGGGCAGGGGGAAACACTGAAGCTTTCTTT. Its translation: CASSLARAGGNTEAFF.

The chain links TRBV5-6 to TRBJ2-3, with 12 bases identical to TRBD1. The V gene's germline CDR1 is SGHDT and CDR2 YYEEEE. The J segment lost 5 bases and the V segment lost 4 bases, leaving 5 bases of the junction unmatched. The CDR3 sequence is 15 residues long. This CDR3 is CASSVRDRGRDTQYF. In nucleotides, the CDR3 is TGTGCCAGCAGCGTCCGGGACAGGGGGCGAGATACGCAGTATTTT.

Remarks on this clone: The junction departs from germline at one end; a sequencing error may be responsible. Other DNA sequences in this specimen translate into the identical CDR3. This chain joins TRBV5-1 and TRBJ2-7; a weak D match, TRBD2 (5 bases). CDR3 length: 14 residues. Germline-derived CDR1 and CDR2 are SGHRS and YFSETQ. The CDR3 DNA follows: TGCGCCAGCAGTACTAGGGCCGACGGCTACGAGCAGTATTTC. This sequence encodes CASSTRADGYEQYF.